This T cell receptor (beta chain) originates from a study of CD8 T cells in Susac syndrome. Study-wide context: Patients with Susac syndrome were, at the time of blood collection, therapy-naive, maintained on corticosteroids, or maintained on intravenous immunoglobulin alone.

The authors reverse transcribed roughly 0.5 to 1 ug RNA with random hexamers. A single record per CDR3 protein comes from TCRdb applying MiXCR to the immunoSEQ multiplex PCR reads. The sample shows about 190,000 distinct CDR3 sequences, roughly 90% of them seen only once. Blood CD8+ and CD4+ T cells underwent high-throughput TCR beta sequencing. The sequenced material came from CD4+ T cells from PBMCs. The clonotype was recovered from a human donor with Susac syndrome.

Written as DNA, the CDR3 is TGCGCCAGCAGCTTGGACGGAGTTGGCTACACCTTC. Residues: CASSLDGVGYTF. The rearrangement joins TRBV5-1 to TRBJ1-2; D unclear. V was clipped by 0 bases and J by 7 bases, with 7 bases between them. The CDR3 sequence is 12 residues long. Germline-derived CDR1 and CDR2 are SGHRS and YFSETQ.